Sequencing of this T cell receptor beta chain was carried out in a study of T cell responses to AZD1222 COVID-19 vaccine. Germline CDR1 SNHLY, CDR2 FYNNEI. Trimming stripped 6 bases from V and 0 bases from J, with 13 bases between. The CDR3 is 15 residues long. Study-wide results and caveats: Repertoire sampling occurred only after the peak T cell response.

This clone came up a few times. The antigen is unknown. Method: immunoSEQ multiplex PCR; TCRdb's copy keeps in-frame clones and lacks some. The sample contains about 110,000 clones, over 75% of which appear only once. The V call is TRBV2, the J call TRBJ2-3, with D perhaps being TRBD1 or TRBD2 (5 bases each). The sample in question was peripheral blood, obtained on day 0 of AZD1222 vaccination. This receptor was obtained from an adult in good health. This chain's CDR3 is CASRIGTASTDTQYF. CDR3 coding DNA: TGTGCCAGCAGGATAGGGACGGCGAGCACAGATACGCAGTATTTT.